This T cell receptor beta chain was retrieved from a study of patients and donors after allogeneic stem cell transplantation. TCRdb used MiXCR to reprocess the RT-PCR reads, holding one entry per CDR3 protein. The table lists approximately 3,000 distinct CDR3 sequences, about 4.9% of them singletons, with over 13% in the top ten. This clonotype is termed medium-sized. The length of the CDR3 is 14 residues. With 3 bases removed from V and 1 base from J, the gap between germline ends came to 10 bases. Germline V lookup: CDR1 LGHDT, CDR2 YNNKEL (reference sequence). The rearrangement links TRBV3-1 to TRBJ2-7; D might be TRBD2 (6 bases). The receptor was isolated from a human donor who was either an allogeneic HSCT recipient or a stem cell or donor lymphocyte infusion donor (not recorded which). It is not recorded whose cells these are; they may come from a transplant donor. The sequenced sample consisted of blood, either unsorted or a sorted T cell fraction (not recorded which). In DNA form, the CDR3 reads TGTGCCAGCAGCCATCGGGGACTTTCCTACGAGCAGTACTTC. Its translation is CASSHRGLSYEQYF.